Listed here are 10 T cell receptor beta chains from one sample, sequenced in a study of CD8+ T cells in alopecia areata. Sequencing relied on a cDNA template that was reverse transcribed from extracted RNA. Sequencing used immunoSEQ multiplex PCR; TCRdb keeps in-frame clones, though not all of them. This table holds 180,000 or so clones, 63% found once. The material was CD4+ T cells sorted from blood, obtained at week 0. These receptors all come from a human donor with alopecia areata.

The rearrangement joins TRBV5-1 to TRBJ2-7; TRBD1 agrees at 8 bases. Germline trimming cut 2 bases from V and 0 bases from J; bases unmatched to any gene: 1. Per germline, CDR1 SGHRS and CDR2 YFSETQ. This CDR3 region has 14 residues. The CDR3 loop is CASSFGQGSYEQYF. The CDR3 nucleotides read TGCGCCAGCAGCTTCGGACAGGGCTCCTACGAGCAGTACTTC.

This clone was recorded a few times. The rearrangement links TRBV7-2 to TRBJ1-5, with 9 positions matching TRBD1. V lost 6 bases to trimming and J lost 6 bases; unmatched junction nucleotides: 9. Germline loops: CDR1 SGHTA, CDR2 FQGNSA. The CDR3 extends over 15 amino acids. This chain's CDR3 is CASRPTGTGIQPQHF. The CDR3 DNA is TGTGCCAGCAGACCTACCGGGACAGGGATTCAGCCCCAGCATTTT.

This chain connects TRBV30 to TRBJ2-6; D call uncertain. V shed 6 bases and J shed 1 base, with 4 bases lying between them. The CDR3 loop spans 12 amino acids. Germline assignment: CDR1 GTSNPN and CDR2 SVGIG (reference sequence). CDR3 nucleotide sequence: TGTGCCTGCTATTCTGGGGCCAACGTCCTGACTTTC. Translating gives CACYSGANVLTF.

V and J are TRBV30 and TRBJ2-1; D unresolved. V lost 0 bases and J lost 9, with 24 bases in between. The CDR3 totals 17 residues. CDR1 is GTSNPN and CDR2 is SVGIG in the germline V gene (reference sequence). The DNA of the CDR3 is TGTGCCTGGAGTGTAAGGGTTCGGCAGCCTAGTGGGTTTGAGCAGTTCTTC. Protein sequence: CAWSVRVRQPSGFEQFF.

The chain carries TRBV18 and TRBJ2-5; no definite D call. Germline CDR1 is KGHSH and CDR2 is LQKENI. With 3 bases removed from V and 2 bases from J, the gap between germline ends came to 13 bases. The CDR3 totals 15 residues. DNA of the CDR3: TGTGCCAGCTCACCTCCGACGGTGGGGCAAGAGACCCAGTACTTC. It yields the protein CASSPPTVGQETQYF.

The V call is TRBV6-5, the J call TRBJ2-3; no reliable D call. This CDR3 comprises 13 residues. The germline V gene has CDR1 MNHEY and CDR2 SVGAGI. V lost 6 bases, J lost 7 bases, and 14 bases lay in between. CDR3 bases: TGTGCCAGCAGCCCCCCAACTCCCCATACGCAGTATTTT. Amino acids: CASSPPTPHTQYF.

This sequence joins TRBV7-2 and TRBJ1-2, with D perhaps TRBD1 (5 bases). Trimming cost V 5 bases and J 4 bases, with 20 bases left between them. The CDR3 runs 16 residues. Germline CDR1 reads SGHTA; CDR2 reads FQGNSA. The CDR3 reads CASSPPSGDLGYGYTF. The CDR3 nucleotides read TGTGCCAGCAGCCCACCTTCGGGGGACCTGGGCTATGGCTACACCTTC.

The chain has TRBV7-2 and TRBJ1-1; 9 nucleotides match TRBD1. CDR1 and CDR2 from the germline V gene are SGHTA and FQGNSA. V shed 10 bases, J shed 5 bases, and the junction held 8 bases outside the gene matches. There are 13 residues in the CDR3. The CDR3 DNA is TGTGCCACCAGGGACAGGGTAGGGACTGAAGCTTTCTTT. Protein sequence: CATRDRVGTEAFF.

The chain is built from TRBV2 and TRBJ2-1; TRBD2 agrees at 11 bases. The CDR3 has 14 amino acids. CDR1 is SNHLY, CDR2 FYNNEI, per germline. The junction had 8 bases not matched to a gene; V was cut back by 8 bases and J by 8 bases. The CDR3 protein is CASLLSGGAYEQFF. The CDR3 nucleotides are TGTGCCAGCTTGCTTAGCGGGGGGGCCTATGAGCAGTTCTTC.

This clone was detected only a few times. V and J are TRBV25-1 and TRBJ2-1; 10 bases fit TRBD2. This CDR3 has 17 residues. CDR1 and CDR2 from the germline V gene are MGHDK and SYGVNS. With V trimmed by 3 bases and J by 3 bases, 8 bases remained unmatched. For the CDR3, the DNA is TGTGCCAGCAGTGACCCTAGCGGGGGCCCCTACTACAATGAGCAGTTCTTC. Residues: CASSDPSGGPYYNEQFF.